This entry is about one TCR beta chain. The antigen remains undetermined. The sample carries other DNA sequences with the same CDR3. The data belong to a study of T cell responses to AZD1222 COVID-19 vaccine. Assay used: immunoSEQ multiplex PCR; TCRdb lists only in-frame clones, some missing. The sample lists 130,000 or so clones; more than 85% were seen once. Study outcomes and limitations: Clonal diversity was possibly underestimated; the donors were predominantly white British and more often female.

V was pared by 3 bases and J by 7 bases, with 9 bases between. The CDR3 has 11 residues. Per the germline V gene, CDR1 is GTSNPN and CDR2 is SVGIG (reference sequence). The specimen comprised peripheral blood, sampled 28 days after the second AZD1222 dose. The rearrangement joins TRBV30 to TRBJ1-2; no reliable D call. This sequence was found in an adult who received the AZD1222 COVID-19 vaccine. CDR3 coding DNA: TGTGCCTGGAGCCAACGGGTTGGCTACACCTTC. This translates into CAWSQRVGYTF. The full variable domain, rest sourced from reference TRBV30 and TRBJ1-2, is SQTIHQWPATLVQPVGSPLSLECTVEGTSNPNLYWYRQAAGRGLQLLFYSVGIGQISSEVPQNLSASRPQDRQFILSSKKLLLSDSGFYLCAWSQRVGYTFGSGTRLTVV.